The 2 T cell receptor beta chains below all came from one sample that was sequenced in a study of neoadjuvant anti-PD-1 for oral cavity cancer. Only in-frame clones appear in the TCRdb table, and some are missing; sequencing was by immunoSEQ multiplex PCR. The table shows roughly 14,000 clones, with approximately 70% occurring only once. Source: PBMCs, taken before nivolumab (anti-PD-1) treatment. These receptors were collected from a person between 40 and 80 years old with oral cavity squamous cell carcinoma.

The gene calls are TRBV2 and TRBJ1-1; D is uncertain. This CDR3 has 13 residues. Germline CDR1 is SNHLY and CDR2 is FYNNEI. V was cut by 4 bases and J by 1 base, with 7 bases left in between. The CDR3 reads CASSVLRNTEAFF. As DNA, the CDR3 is TGTGCCAGCAGTGTTCTCCGGAACACTGAAGCTTTCTTT.

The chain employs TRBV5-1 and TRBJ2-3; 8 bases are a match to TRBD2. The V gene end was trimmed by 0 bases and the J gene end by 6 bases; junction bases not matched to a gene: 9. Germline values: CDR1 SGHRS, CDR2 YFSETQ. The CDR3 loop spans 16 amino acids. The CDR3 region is CASSLEVGGGMDTQYF. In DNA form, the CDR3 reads TGCGCCAGCAGCTTGGAGGTTGGCGGGGGGATGGATACGCAGTATTTT.